This TCR beta chain was recorded in a study of T cell changes during pregnancy in multiple sclerosis. The CDR3 length is 14 residues. Per the germline V gene, CDR1 is SQVTM and CDR2 is ANQGSEA. V was trimmed by 4 bases and J by 3 bases, leaving 15 bases between them. The data were produced by immunoSEQ multiplex PCR, yet TCRdb's version contains in-frame clones alone and is incomplete. The sample includes around 66,000 clones, about nine tenths of them seen just once. This receptor was obtained from a female donor in good health, enrolled as a control in a pregnancy study. The chain uses TRBV29-1 and TRBJ1-1, with D maybe TRBD1 (5 bases). This material consisted of peripheral blood, taken in the third trimester of pregnancy. This CDR3 reads CSVALERGDTEAFF. The CDR3, as DNA: TGCAGCGTTGCCTTAGAACGGGGGGACACTGAAGCTTTCTTT.